The sequence of this T cell receptor beta chain was determined in a study of glioma-infiltrating T cells. Using RNA template, CDR3s of TCR alpha and beta were amplified with iRepertoire arm-PCR. From the multiplex PCR reads, TCRdb called clonotypes with MiXCR, one entry per CDR3 protein. Among more than 95,000 distinct CDR3 sequences listed, approximately 28% were seen once. The CDR3 is 15 amino acids. The V end was cut by 5 bases, the J end by 0 bases, with 9 bases between. Germline V gene lookup returns CDR1 SGHRS and CDR2 YFSETQ. Sequencing was done on a sample of glioma tissue, nonneoplastic brain tissue, or PBMCs (not recorded which). V gene TRBV5-1 combines with J gene TRBJ2-6; D is perhaps TRBD2 (6 bases). This receptor was identified in a human donor with low-grade glioma or glioblastoma, undergoing nonglioma brain surgery, or in good health (not recorded which). The CDR3 loop is CASRTEGSGANVLTF. As DNA, the CDR3 is TGCGCCAGCAGAACGGAGGGCTCTGGGGCCAACGTCCTGACTTTC. Using reference TRBV5-1 and TRBJ2-6 for the parts outside the CDR3, the full variable domain is KAGVTQTPRYLIKTRGQQVTLSCSPISGHRSVSWYQQTPGQGLQFLFEYFSETQRNKGNFPGRFSGRQFSNSRSEMNVSTLELGDSALYLCASRTEGSGANVLTFGAGSRLTVL.